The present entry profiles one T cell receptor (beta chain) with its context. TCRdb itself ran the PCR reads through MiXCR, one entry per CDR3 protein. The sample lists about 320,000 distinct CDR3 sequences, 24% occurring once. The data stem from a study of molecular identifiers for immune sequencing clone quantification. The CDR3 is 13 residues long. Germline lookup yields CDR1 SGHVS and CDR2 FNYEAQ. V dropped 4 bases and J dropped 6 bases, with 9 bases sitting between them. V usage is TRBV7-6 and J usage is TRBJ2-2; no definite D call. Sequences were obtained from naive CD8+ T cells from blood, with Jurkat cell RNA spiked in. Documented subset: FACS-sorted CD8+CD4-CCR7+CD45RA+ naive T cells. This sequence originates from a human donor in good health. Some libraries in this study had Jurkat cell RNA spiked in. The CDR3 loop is CASSSIQPGELFF. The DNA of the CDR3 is TGTGCCAGCAGCTCGATACAACCCGGGGAGCTGTTTTTT.